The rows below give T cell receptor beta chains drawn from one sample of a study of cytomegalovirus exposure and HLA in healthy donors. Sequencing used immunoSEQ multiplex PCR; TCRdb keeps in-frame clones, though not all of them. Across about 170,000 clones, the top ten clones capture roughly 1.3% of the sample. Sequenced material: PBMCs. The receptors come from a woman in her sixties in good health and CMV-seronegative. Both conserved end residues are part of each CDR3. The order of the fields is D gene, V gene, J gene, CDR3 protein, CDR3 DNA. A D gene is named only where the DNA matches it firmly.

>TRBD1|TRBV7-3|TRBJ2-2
CASSRTGRTGELFF
TGTGCCAGCAGCCGGACAGGGAGAACCGGGGAGCTGTTTTTT
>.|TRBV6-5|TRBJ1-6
CASSLAGALNSPLHF
TGTGCCAGCAGTCTAGCGGGGGCTCTGAATTCACCCCTCCACTTT
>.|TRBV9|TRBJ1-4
CASSVGGPEKLFF
TGTGCCAGCAGCGTAGGGGGGCCTGAAAAACTGTTTTTT
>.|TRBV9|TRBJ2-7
CASSVGAFNKPEQYF
TGTGCCAGCAGCGTAGGGGCATTTAACAAGCCCGAGCAGTACTTC
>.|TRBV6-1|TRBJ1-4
CASSVSPTNEKLFF
TGTGCCAGCTCAGTGTCACCAACTAATGAAAAACTGTTTTTT
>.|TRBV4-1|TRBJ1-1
CASSRLGQNTEAFF
TGCGCCAGCAGCCGCCTTGGACAAAACACTGAAGCTTTCTTT
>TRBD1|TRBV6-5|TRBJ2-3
CASSSGQVQGAQYF
TGTGCCAGCAGTTCTGGACAGGTTCAAGGGGCGCAGTATTTT
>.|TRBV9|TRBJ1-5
CASSVWGSNQPQHF
TGTGCCAGCAGCGTATGGGGCAGCAATCAGCCCCAGCATTTT
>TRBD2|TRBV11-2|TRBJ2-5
CASSLTGGLETQYF
TGTGCCAGCAGCTTAACGGGGGGGTTGGAGACCCAGTACTTC
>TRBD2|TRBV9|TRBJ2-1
CASSVGTGLAGTSSYNEQFF
TGTGCCAGCAGCGTAGGGACCGGACTAGCGGGGACTAGCTCCTACAATGAGCAGTTCTTC
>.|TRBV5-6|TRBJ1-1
CASSLFGGGGAFF
TGTGCCAGCAGCCTTTTTGGGGGGGGTGGAGCTTTCTTT
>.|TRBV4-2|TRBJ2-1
CASSQERWGDNEQFF
TGTGCCAGCAGCCAAGAAAGGTGGGGCGACAATGAGCAGTTCTTC
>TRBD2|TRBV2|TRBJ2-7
CASRRDYVYEQYF
TGTGCCAGCAGAAGGGACTACGTTTACGAGCAGTACTTC
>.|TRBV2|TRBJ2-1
CASSDWSDSYNEQFF
TGTGCCAGCAGTGACTGGAGCGACTCCTACAATGAGCAGTTCTTC
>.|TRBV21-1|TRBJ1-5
CASSKDHSSNQPQHF
TGTGCCAGCAGCAAAGATCACAGTAGCAATCAGCCCCAGCATTTT
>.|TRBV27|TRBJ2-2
CASSLWGTELFF
TGTGCCAGCAGTTTATGGGGGACAGAGCTGTTTTTT
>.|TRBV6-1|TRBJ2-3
CASNSEGKSTDTQYF
TGTGCCAGCAACTCGGAGGGCAAAAGCACAGATACGCAGTATTTT
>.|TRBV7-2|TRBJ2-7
CASSLMVQDEQYF
TGTGCCAGCAGCTTAATGGTACAGGACGAGCAGTACTTC
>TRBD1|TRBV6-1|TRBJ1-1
CASSTGELVEAFF
TGTGCCAGCAGTACAGGGGAATTGGTTGAAGCTTTCTTT
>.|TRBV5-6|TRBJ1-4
CASSTRGREKLFF
TGTGCCAGCAGTACGCGGGGCCGGGAAAAACTGTTTTTT
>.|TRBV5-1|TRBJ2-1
CASSLGTNYNEQFF
TGCGCCAGCAGCTTGGGGACAAATTACAATGAGCAGTTCTTC
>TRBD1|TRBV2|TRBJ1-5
CASSVGTEVPQHF
TGTGCCAGCAGTGTTGGGACAGAGGTCCCCCAGCATTTT
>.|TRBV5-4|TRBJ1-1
CASSLTRGNTEAFF
TGTGCCAGCAGCTTGACCAGGGGCAACACTGAAGCTTTCTTT
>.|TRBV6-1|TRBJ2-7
CASSANPRGFGGYEQYF
TGTGCCAGCAGTGCCAACCCCCGGGGGTTCGGGGGCTACGAGCAGTACTTC
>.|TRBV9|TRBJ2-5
CASSPHIQETQYF
TGTGCCAGCAGCCCTCACATTCAAGAGACCCAGTACTTC
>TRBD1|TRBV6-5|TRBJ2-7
CASSPQGSSYEQYF
TGTGCCAGCAGTCCACAGGGGAGCTCCTACGAGCAGTACTTC
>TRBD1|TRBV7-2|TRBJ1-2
CASSSTQGANGYTF
TGTGCCAGCAGCTCGACCCAGGGGGCAAATGGCTACACCTTC
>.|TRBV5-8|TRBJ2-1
CAWGAGANNEQFF
TGTGCCTGGGGCGCAGGGGCAAACAATGAGCAGTTCTTC
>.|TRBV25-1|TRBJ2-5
CASSELGLTGRETQYF
TGTGCCAGCAGTGAATTGGGGCTCACAGGTCGGGAGACCCAGTACTTC
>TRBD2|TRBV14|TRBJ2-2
CASTGGDALFF
TGTGCCAGCACCGGGGGGGATGCGCTGTTTTTT
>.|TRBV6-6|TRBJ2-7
CASSYARQIYEQYF
TGTGCCAGCAGTTATGCGCGGCAGATCTACGAGCAGTACTTC
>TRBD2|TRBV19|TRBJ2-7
CASSPSGTSASSYEQYF
TGTGCCAGTAGTCCATCGGGTACTAGCGCCAGCTCCTACGAGCAGTACTTC
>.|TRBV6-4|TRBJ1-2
CASSRINYGYTF
TGTGCCAGCAGCAGGATTAACTATGGCTACACCTTC
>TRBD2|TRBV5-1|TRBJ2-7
CASSFGLAGYSYEQYF
TGCGCCAGCTCTTTCGGACTAGCGGGCTACTCCTACGAGCAGTACTTC
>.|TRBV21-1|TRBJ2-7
CAYTPPGVAEEQYF
TGTGCCTACACTCCGCCAGGGGTAGCAGAAGAGCAGTACTTC
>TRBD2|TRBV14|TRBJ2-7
CASNRAGASYEQYF
TGTGCCAGCAACCGAGCGGGAGCTTCCTACGAGCAGTACTTC
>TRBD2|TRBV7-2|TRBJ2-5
CASSLGSGGVQETQYF
TGTGCCAGCAGCTTAGGAAGCGGGGGAGTGCAAGAGACCCAGTACTTC
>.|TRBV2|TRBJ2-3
CASSRVRTDTQYF
TGTGCCAGCAGCAGGGTACGGACAGATACGCAGTATTTT
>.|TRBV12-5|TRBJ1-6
CASGSGSPLHF
TGTGCTAGTGGGTCGGGTTCACCCCTCCACTTT
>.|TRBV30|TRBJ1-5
CAWSAQGNQPQHF
TGTGCCTGGAGTGCCCAGGGAAATCAGCCCCAGCATTTT
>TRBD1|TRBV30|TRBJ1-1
CAWKTGAKRLLNTEAFF
TGTGCCTGGAAGACAGGGGCTAAAAGGTTATTGAACACTGAAGCTTTCTTT
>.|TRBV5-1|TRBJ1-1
CASSSPTGNTEAFF
TGCGCCAGCAGCTCTCCGACAGGGAACACTGAAGCTTTCTTT
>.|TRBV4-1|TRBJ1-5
CASSQPTQGLSNQPQHF
TGCGCCAGCAGCCAGCCGACTCAGGGGCTTAGCAATCAGCCCCAGCATTTT
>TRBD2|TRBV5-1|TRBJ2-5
CASRQWSGRAIETQYF
TGCGCCAGCAGACAATGGAGCGGGAGGGCCATCGAGACCCAGTACTTC
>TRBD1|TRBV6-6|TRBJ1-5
CASSRDRGQGQPQHF
TGTGCCAGCAGTCGGGACAGGGGGCAGGGTCAGCCCCAGCATTTT
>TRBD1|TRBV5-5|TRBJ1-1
CASSFTGEATEAFF
TGTGCCAGCAGCTTTACAGGGGAGGCGACTGAAGCTTTCTTT
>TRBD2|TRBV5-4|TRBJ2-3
CASSPRTSGDTDTQYF
TGTGCCAGCAGCCCTCGGACTAGCGGGGACACAGATACGCAGTATTTT
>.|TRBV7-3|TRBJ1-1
CASSLQLGPAFF
TGTGCCAGCAGCCTCCAATTGGGGCCAGCTTTCTTT
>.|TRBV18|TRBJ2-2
CASSLWVGDTGELFF
TGTGCCAGCTCACTGTGGGTCGGGGACACCGGGGAGCTGTTTTTT
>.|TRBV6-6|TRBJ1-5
CASSFPGAPGNQPQHF
TGTGCCAGCAGTTTTCCTGGGGCGCCCGGCAATCAGCCCCAGCATTTT
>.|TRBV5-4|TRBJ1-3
CASSSGTGNTIYF
TGTGCCAGCAGCTCAGGGACTGGAAACACCATATATTTT
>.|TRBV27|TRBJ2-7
CASSWGVGASYEQYF
TGTGCCAGCAGCTGGGGGGTGGGTGCTTCCTACGAGCAGTACTTC
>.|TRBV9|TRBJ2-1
CASSVDPFRGSNEQFF
TGTGCCAGCAGCGTCGACCCCTTCCGGGGGAGCAATGAGCAGTTCTTC
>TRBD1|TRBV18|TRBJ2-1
CASSPLTGGSYNEQFF
TGTGCCAGCTCACCACTGACAGGGGGGTCCTACAATGAGCAGTTCTTC
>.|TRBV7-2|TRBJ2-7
CASSLGTGFQYEQYF
TGTGCCAGCAGCTTAGGGACGGGGTTTCAGTACGAGCAGTACTTC
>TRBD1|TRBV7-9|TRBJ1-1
CASSHRQGWNTEAFF
TGTGCCAGCAGCCACAGACAGGGATGGAACACTGAAGCTTTCTTT
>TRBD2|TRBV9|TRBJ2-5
CASSVTAGGETQYF
TGTGCCAGCAGCGTGACGGCGGGGGGGGAGACCCAGTACTTC
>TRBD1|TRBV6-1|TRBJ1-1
CASSYPTGGTEAFF
TGTGCCAGCAGTTATCCGACAGGGGGAACTGAAGCTTTCTTT